Described below is a single T cell receptor beta chain sequence and its context. The treatment here: about 20 received Ad26.COV2.S at low or high dose, single or two shots; 5 received placebo; per-sample allocation not given. Repertoires come from day 63 after the first vaccine or placebo injection. These data come from a study of Ad26.COV2.S vaccination and SARS-CoV-2 variants. This CDR3 contains 13 residues. The germline V gene encodes CDR1 SGHTA and CDR2 FQGNSA. Trimming shortened V by 2 bases and J by 4 bases, and 8 bases separated the two germline ends. TCRdb's table, derived via immunoSEQ multiplex PCR, lists solely in-frame clones and lacks some. The sample has under 600,000 clones, 80% to 90% seen once.

The chain uses TRBV7-2 and TRBJ1-1; D is unresolved. The TCR was taken from a person between 18 and 65 years old who received the Ad26.COV2.S COVID-19 vaccine or a placebo. The specimen was peripheral blood, collected in a trial of Ad26.COV2.S vaccine versus placebo. CDR3 amino acids: CASSLLAVTEAFF. DNA of the CDR3: TGTGCCAGCAGCTTATTGGCGGTCACTGAAGCTTTCTTT.